This TCR beta chain was sequenced for a study of lymphopenia after photon versus proton radiotherapy. Whole-study results and caveats: Photon-treated patients lost naive T cells and TCR diversity; proton-treated stayed stable.

The method was immunoSEQ multiplex PCR; TCRdb's version includes in-frame clones alone and lacks a portion of them. The data contain 35,000 to 45,000 clones, around four fifths of them singletons. The V and J ends lost 5 bases and 0 bases, in that order; junction bases with no gene match: 13. Germline V CDR1 and CDR2: MDHEN, SYDVKM. There are 18 residues in the CDR3. Comments on this clone: Its antigen is currently unknown.

The input for sequencing was peripheral blood, taken from a patient treated with proton-based radiotherapy. This receptor was obtained from a woman aged 70-85 years with pancreatic cancer. The genes are TRBV28 and TRBJ2-1; TRBD1 agrees at 7 bases. DNA of the CDR3: TGTGCCAGCAGTCGCAGACAGGGAAAAATGAGCTCCTACAATGAGCAGTTCTTC. Translating gives CASSRRQGKMSSYNEQFF.